The clone carrying this TCR beta chain showed up many times. This specimen comes from a study of T-cell reconstitution after alpha-beta-depleted transplantation in children. Unique molecular identifiers were used to barcode this TCRbeta library. A single record per CDR3 protein comes from TCRdb applying MiXCR to the PCR reads. The data show 490,000 or so distinct CDR3 sequences, about an eighth seen once. With 4 bases removed from V and 5 bases from J, the gap between germline ends came to 16 bases. From germline, CDR1 is SGDLS and CDR2 YYNGEE. The CDR3 runs 14 residues. The source of this sequence is a human donor who donated a stem cell graft to a child with combined immunodeficiency. This specimen was PBMCs from the stem cell graft donor, taken from the stem cell graft. V and J are TRBV9 and TRBJ2-7; a possible D gene is TRBD2 (5 bases). CDR3 sequence (DNA): TGTGCCAGCAGCCCCCGCTGGGAGTCCAACGAGCAGTACTTC. Translated, it gives CASSPRWESNEQYF.